This T cell receptor (beta chain) was recorded in a study of T-cell memory formation after mild COVID-19. TCRdb reprocessed the 5' RACE reads via MiXCR and lists one record per CDR3 protein. The sample includes 300,000 to 350,000 distinct CDR3 sequences, roughly 15% seen only once; the top ten take 22%. This clonotype has just a few counts. The sequenced sample was PBMCs or a T cell subset sorted from them (not recorded which). The sequence came from a man in his late teens or twenties who had mild COVID-19 (a few samples of this study predate the infection). Cell type and time point are not known.

The CDR3 protein is CASSKVAGVVYEQYF. In DNA, the CDR3 is TGTGCCAGCAGCAAAGTGGCGGGGGTTGTATACGAGCAGTACTTC. The chain carries TRBV21-1 and TRBJ2-7; the D call of TRBD1 is as the table states it, not checked on the DNA. TRBV21-1 is labeled a pseudogene. This CDR3 is 15 amino acids long.